This is a list of T cell receptor beta chains from one sample in a study of chemoradiotherapy in HPV16-positive cancers. TCRdb's table, derived via immunoSEQ multiplex PCR, lists solely in-frame clones and lacks some. The sample holds 15,000 to 20,000 clones, 75% to 85% seen once. The material was obtained from a patient who underwent chemoradiotherapy. The source of these receptors is a human donor with HPV-associated anogenital cancer. Both conserved end residues are part of each CDR3. Fields, in order: V gene, D gene, J gene, clone size, CDR3 DNA, CDR3 protein. A D gene is named only where the DNA matches it firmly. For some rows the clone size is stated as once, few or many, or as a class when expanded; others skip it.

TRBV11-2	NA	TRBJ1-6	few	TGTGCCAGCAGCTTAGACTTGACCCGCTATTCACCCCTCCACTTT	CASSLDLTRYSPLHF
TRBV5-1	NA	TRBJ1-2	NA	TGCGCCAGCAGCCCTGGCCCGGTTAAAGCTAACTATGGCTACACCTTC	CASSPGPVKANYGYTF
TRBV6-1	NA	TRBJ1-5	NA	TGTGCCAGCAGTGAAGCTAGAGGGGGACTGGGCAATCAGCCCCAGCATTTT	CASSEARGGLGNQPQHF
TRBV25-1	NA	TRBJ1-3	once	TGTGCCAGCAGTGAATCGGCATTTCCTGGAAACACCATATATTTT	CASSESAFPGNTIYF
TRBV10-3	NA	TRBJ1-6	NA	TGTGCCATCAGTGAAGTCTTCGGAGATTCACCCCTCCACTTT	CAISEVFGDSPLHF
TRBV6-1	TRBD1	TRBJ1-6	NA	TGTGCCAGCAGGCCTAGGGGGGACAGCCTTTCACCCCTCCACTTT	CASRPRGDSLSPLHF
TRBV2	NA	TRBJ1-5	NA	TGTGCCAGCAGGACGGAGAATAATCAGCCCCAGCATTTT	CASRTENNQPQHF
TRBV18	TRBD1	TRBJ2-1	NA	TGTGCCAGCTCACCCTCCTACAGGGGGCAGGATGATGAGCAGTTCTTC	CASSPSYRGQDDEQFF
TRBV5-1	NA	TRBJ2-3	NA	TGCGCCAGCAGCCCTAATACAGATACGCAGTATTTT	CASSPNTDTQYF
TRBV30	NA	TRBJ2-2	NA	TGTGCCTGGAGTATAGGGGTCGGCGGGACCCTAGGGGAGCTGTTTTTT	CAWSIGVGGTLGELFF
TRBV4-1	NA	TRBJ1-5	NA	TGCGCCAGCAGCTCCGGGGCCGCCGTTAGCAATCAGCCCCAGCATTTT	CASSSGAAVSNQPQHF
TRBV7-2	TRBD2	TRBJ2-7	few	TGTGCCAGCAGCTTGGGTCCAGCGGGGAACGAGCAGTACTTC	CASSLGPAGNEQYF
TRBV11-1	NA	TRBJ2-5	NA	TGTGCCAGCAGCCCCAAGGAGGGGAGTTTCCAAGAGACCCAGTACTTC	CASSPKEGSFQETQYF
TRBV18	TRBD1	TRBJ1-5	NA	TGTGCCAGCTCGCCGGACAGGGGGAATCAGCCCCAGCATTTT	CASSPDRGNQPQHF
TRBV28	NA	TRBJ1-1	NA	TGTGCCAGCAGACCCGCGGGGGGGGTCGACACTGAAGCTTTCTTT	CASRPAGGVDTEAFF
TRBV5-5	TRBD1	TRBJ2-3	NA	TGTGCCAGCAGCTCAAGACAGGGGGCAAACACAGATACGCAGTATTTT	CASSSRQGANTDTQYF
TRBV27	NA	TRBJ2-1	NA	TGTGCCAGCAGTTTATCGTTTGGGGGCAGGAATGAGCAGTTCTTC	CASSLSFGGRNEQFF
TRBV5-8	NA	TRBJ1-6	NA	TGTGCCAGCAGCTTGGCCCCTGGCAAGAGGTTAAATTCACCCCTCCACTTT	CASSLAPGKRLNSPLHF
TRBV7-3	NA	TRBJ1-1	once	TGTGCCAGCAGCTTAAGCCCCAGGACCCTGAACACTGAAGCTTTCTTT	CASSLSPRTLNTEAFF
TRBV7-3	TRBD2	TRBJ2-3	once	TGTGCCAGCAGCTTAACGGCTAGCGGGGGGGGCAGAACAGATACGCAGTATTTT	CASSLTASGGGRTDTQYF
TRBV4-2	NA	TRBJ2-7	NA	TGTGCCAGCAGCCAAGGGCACGAGCAGTACTTC	CASSQGHEQYF
TRBV4-1	NA	TRBJ1-5	NA	TGCGCCAGCAGCCAAGATTGGGGCAGGGTGAATCAGCCCCAGCATTTT	CASSQDWGRVNQPQHF
TRBV7-8	TRBD1	TRBJ2-7	NA	TGTGCCAGCAGCTTAGAGGCCAGGGGGTATACCTACGAGCAGTACTTC	CASSLEARGYTYEQYF
TRBV11-2	NA	TRBJ2-7	NA	TGTGCCAGCAGCTTATCCGGGACGGCCTCCTACGAGCAGTACTTC	CASSLSGTASYEQYF